Below, 17 T cell receptor beta chains from the same sample are listed, as sequenced in a study of CD8+ T cells in alopecia areata. Treatment described: oral pan-JAK inhibitor, 5-10 mg twice daily. RNA, once extracted, was reverse transcribed into cDNA for use as the sequencing template. Repertoires were generated with immunoSEQ multiplex PCR, while TCRdb's copy carries only in-frame clones and drops some. In the table there are 150,000 to 200,000 clones, about three fifths of which are singletons. The specimen comprised CD4+ T cells sorted from blood, sampled at week 24, from a patient treated with tofacitinib. All receptors derive from a human donor with alopecia areata.

This clone was seen only a few times. The chain recombines TRBV29-1 with TRBJ1-5; unclear D gene. The CDR3 totals 13 residues. Per the germline V gene, CDR1 is SQVTM and CDR2 is ANQGSEA. V lost 5 bases to trimming and J lost 6 bases, with 14 bases between them. The CDR3: CSVRNSLSQPQHF. The CDR3 coding sequence is TGCAGCGTTAGGAACAGTTTAAGTCAGCCCCAGCATTTT.

J is TRBJ2-3 and V is TRBV7-2; 7 bases match TRBD2. Germline lookup yields CDR1 SGHTA and CDR2 FQGNSA. With 6 bases clipped from V and 4 bases from J, the junction kept 10 bases outside the gene matches. The CDR3 runs to 15 residues. This chain's CDR3 is CASSSRGGPADTQYF. CDR3 nucleotides: TGTGCCAGCAGTTCTAGGGGAGGGCCCGCAGATACGCAGTATTTT.

The chain couples TRBV30 to TRBJ2-3; D is uncertain. Per germline, CDR1 GTSNPN and CDR2 SVGIG (reference sequence). The ends were cut back, 4 bases at V and 0 bases at J, with 5 bases in the middle. The CDR3 extends over 12 amino acids. CDR3 residues: CAWTSSTDTQYF. CDR3 coding DNA: TGTGCCTGGACCTCTAGCACAGATACGCAGTATTTT.

This clone occurred a few times. The rearrangement joins TRBV25-1 to TRBJ2-7, with D tentatively TRBD1 or TRBD2 (5 bases each). V shed 4 bases and J shed 3 bases, with 10 bases lying between them. The CDR3 loop spans 13 amino acids. Germline V gives CDR1 MGHDK, CDR2 SYGVNS. The CDR3 nucleotides are TGTGCCAGCAGTGGGGACCAGATCTACGAGCAGTACTTC. Its translation is CASSGDQIYEQYF.

This chain joins TRBV14 and TRBJ2-7; the D gene is possibly TRBD1 (5 bases). The CDR3 runs 13 residues. Germline V gives CDR1 SGHDN, CDR2 FVKESK. V was pared by 4 bases and J by 6 bases, with 13 bases between. CDR3 sequence reads: CASSLTTEGEQYF. As DNA, the CDR3 is TGTGCCAGCAGCCTAACGACAGAAGGCGAGCAGTACTTC.

The chain combines TRBV9 with TRBJ1-2, with D unclear. V lost 3 bases to trimming and J lost 7 bases, with 13 bases between them. CDR1 and CDR2 from the germline V gene are SGDLS and YYNGEE. The CDR3 is made up of 13 amino acids. Here the CDR3 DNA reads TGTGCCAGCAGCGCTCAGAATCTCGGTGGCTACACCTTC. Translated, it gives CASSAQNLGGYTF.

The chain couples TRBV6-1 to TRBJ1-1; D gene ambiguous. The germline CDR1 and CDR2 sequences are MNHNS and SASEGT. V lost 7 bases to trimming and J lost 8 bases, with 11 bases between them. The CDR3 consists of 11 residues. The CDR3 coding sequence is TGTGCCAGCACTCGGACCGAGGAAGCTTTCTTT. Its protein product is CASTRTEEAFF.

Note on this clone: One end of the junction varies from germline; a read error may be responsible. J is TRBJ2-1 and V is TRBV7-2; D possibly corresponds to TRBD2 (5 bases). The germline CDR1 and CDR2 sequences are SGHTA and FQGNSA. The CDR3 length is 14 residues. The CDR3, as DNA: TGTGCCAGCAGCCTTCCGGACTCCCACAATGAGCAGTTCTTC. It yields the protein CASSLPDSHNEQFF.

Only a few counts were recorded for this clone. This chain uses TRBV30 with TRBJ1-1; 7 positions match TRBD1. Germline CDR1 GTSNPN, CDR2 SVGIG (reference sequence). This CDR3 region has 13 residues. The ends lost 3 bases at V and 4 bases at J; junction bases unmatched: 5. The CDR3 DNA follows: TGTGCCTGGAGACAGGGGTGGAGCACTGAAGCTTTCTTT. This gives the protein CAWRQGWSTEAFF. The full variable domain, completed using reference TRBV30 and TRBJ1-1, is SQTIHQWPATLVQPVGSPLSLECTVEGTSNPNLYWYRQAAGRGLQLLFYSVGIGQISSEVPQNLSASRPQDRQFILSSKKLLLSDSGFYLCAWRQGWSTEAFFGQGTRLTVV.

The DNA for the CDR3 is TGCGCCAGCAGCCAGACGACAGGGAGGGAGACCCAGTACTTC. Amino acid sequence: CASSQTTGRETQYF. V is TRBV4-3 and J is TRBJ2-5; possible D gene TRBD1, 7 bases. This CDR3 has 14 amino acids. Germline values: CDR1 LGHNA, CDR2 YSLEER. Between the trimmed V and J ends, which lost 3 bases and 5 bases, there was a span of 13 bases.

J is TRBJ2-5 and V is TRBV15; 11 bases line up with TRBD1. With 5 bases clipped from V and 5 bases from J, the junction kept 10 bases outside the gene matches. The germline V gene encodes CDR1 LNHNV and CDR2 YYDKDF (reference sequence). CDR3 length: 16 residues. The CDR3 reads CATSRPGQGALETQYF. The CDR3, as DNA: TGTGCCACCAGCCGACCCGGACAGGGGGCTTTGGAGACCCAGTACTTC.

This clone has just a few counts. The J gene is TRBJ1-1, the V gene TRBV11-2, with unresolved D. CDR1 is SGHAT, CDR2 FQNNGV, per germline. The CDR3 length is 11 residues. Trimming removed 3 bases from V and 7 bases from J, with 6 bases in between. This chain's CDR3 is CASSFDSEAFF. The CDR3 nucleotides read TGTGCCAGCAGCTTTGATAGTGAAGCTTTCTTT. The complete variable domain, with remaining parts taken from reference TRBV11-2 and TRBJ1-1, reads EAGVAQSPRYKIIEKRQSVAFWCNPISGHATLYWYQQILGQGPKLLIQFQNNGVVDDSQLPKDRFSAERLKGVDSTLKIQPAKLEDSAVYLCASSFDSEAFFGQGTRLTVV.

This sequence joins TRBV27 and TRBJ1-1, with 7 bases that match TRBD1. The length of the CDR3 is 16 residues. V lost 3 bases and J lost 10; bases outside the gene matches: 17. Germline V CDR1 and CDR2: MNHEY, SMNVEV (reference sequence). CDR3 DNA: TGTGCCAGCAGTTTTTCCCCTCCAATCCAGGGGGGGCCAGCTTTCTTT. It is translated as CASSFSPPIQGGPAFF.

The chain links TRBV29-1 to TRBJ2-7; tentative D call: TRBD1 (7 bases). CDR3 length: 12 residues. Germline loops: CDR1 SQVTM, CDR2 ANQGSEA. Trimming removed 5 bases from V and 7 bases from J, with 15 bases in between. The CDR3 reads CSVSQTGREQYF. The DNA for the CDR3 is TGCAGCGTTTCCCAGACAGGGAGGGAGCAGTACTTC.

A single count supports this clone. An end of the junction differs from the germline gene, which may be a read error. The chain employs TRBV27 and TRBJ2-7; D is perhaps TRBD2 (6 bases). The CDR3 consists of 14 residues. Per germline, CDR1 MNHEY and CDR2 SMNVEV (reference sequence). CDR3 amino acids: CASSFSAGTGEQYF. CDR3 sequence (DNA): TGCGCCAGCAGTTTCAGTGCGGGGACTGGCGAGCAGTACTTC.

The CDR3, as DNA: TGTGCCTGGAGACAGGGGGGCACCCGGAACACTGAAGCTTTCTTT. Its protein is CAWRQGGTRNTEAFF. The chain uses TRBV30 and TRBJ1-1; 8 bases agree with TRBD1. The trim removed 3 bases at V and 1 base at J, leaving 7 bases unmatched. This CDR3 comprises 15 residues. CDR1 GTSNPN and CDR2 SVGIG come from the germline V gene (reference sequence).

Details on this clone: At one end, the junction sequence differs from germline, possibly due to a read error. This chain links TRBV29-1 with TRBJ2-1, with 7 bases lining up with TRBD1. This CDR3 comprises 14 residues. Germline V lookup: CDR1 SQVTM, CDR2 ANQGSEA. CDR3 nucleotides: TGCAGCGCTGAAGAACAGGGGATTTACAATGAGCAGTTCTTC. Amino acid sequence: CSAEEQGIYNEQFF.